These 28 T cell receptor beta chains originate from one sample sequenced in a study of T cells in Graves' hyperthyroidism and ophthalmopathy. Amplification yielded TCR beta CDR3 regions, with RNA transcripts as the source. HTBI primers were employed in a first-round RT-PCR of the TCR CDR3. One entry per CDR3 protein results from TCRdb running MiXCR on the multiplex PCR reads. The data contain about 290,000 distinct CDR3 sequences, roughly 13% of them seen just once; the ten biggest clones take up roughly 7.9%. The sample comprised blood. Source of these receptors: a middle-aged woman with Graves' hyperthyroidism.

This clonotype was counted ten times or more. The chain recombines TRBV29-1 with TRBJ2-7, with D tentatively TRBD2 (5 bases). CDR3 length: 12 amino acids. The V end lost 6 bases, the J end lost 5 bases, and 14 bases lay between the germline ends. Germline CDR1 is SQVTM and CDR2 is ANQGSEA. CDR3 protein: CSVQFVGDEQYF. CDR3 coding DNA: TGCAGCGTCCAGTTTGTGGGAGACGAGCAGTACTTC.

This sequence joins TRBV12-3 or TRBV12-4 and TRBJ1-2, with 11 bases lining up with TRBD1. The CDR3 loop spans 16 amino acids. J gave up 2 bases and V 9 bases, and 11 bases lay outside the gene matches. CDR3 DNA sequence: TGTGCCAGTAGCAAACCCGGACAGGGGGCAAACTATGGCTACACCTTC. Amino acids: CASSKPGQGANYGYTF.

This clonotype has only a few counts. The rearrangement links TRBV3-1 to TRBJ2-7; D call uncertain. The CDR3 contains 13 residues. V lost 5 bases and J 2 bases, leaving 10 bases between the germline ends. CDR1 and CDR2 (germline): LGHDT, YNNKEL (reference sequence). The DNA of the CDR3 is TGTGCCAGCAGCGGGTCTTGGACCTACGAGCAGTACTTC. Its protein is CASSGSWTYEQYF.

The chain links TRBV6-1 to TRBJ2-5; the D is unclear. The CDR3 totals 15 residues. Germline V CDR1 and CDR2: MNHNS, SASEGT. Trimming shortened V by 6 bases and J by 1 base, and 15 bases separated the two germline ends. The CDR3 sequence is CASSPLTNPQETQYF. The DNA for the CDR3 is TGTGCCAGCAGCCCTCTGACAAACCCCCAAGAGACCCAGTACTTC.

This clonotype was seen repeatedly, ten times or more. The chain recombines TRBV18 with TRBJ2-3; D unclear. Looked up from germline, CDR1 is KGHSH and CDR2 is LQKENI. CDR3 length: 13 residues. V was shortened by 2 bases and J by 1 base, with 4 bases between the two germline ends. The CDR3 coding sequence is TGTGCCAGCTCACCAGGGGGCACAGATACGCAGTATTTT. Its protein product is CASSPGGTDTQYF.

This clonotype has just a few counts. The chain is built from TRBV5-5 and TRBJ1-3; D unresolved. This CDR3 is 14 amino acids long. Per germline, CDR1 SGHKS and CDR2 YYEKEE (reference sequence). The V end lost 4 bases, the J end lost 3 bases, and 11 bases lay between the germline ends. The CDR3 sequence is CASSTRTVGNTIYF. CDR3 nucleotide sequence: TGTGCCAGCAGCACCAGGACGGTTGGAAACACCATATATTTT.

There are many counts of this clonotype. The V and J genes are TRBV20-1 and TRBJ1-5, with TRBD1 identical over 11 bases. Germline trimming cut 5 bases from V and 5 bases from J; bases unmatched to any gene: 5. This CDR3 comprises 14 residues. Germline V gene lookup returns CDR1 DFQATT and CDR2 SNEGSKA (reference sequence). The CDR3 reads CSAPRTGGDQPQHF. CDR3 bases: TGCAGTGCTCCCCGGACAGGGGGCGATCAGCCCCAGCATTTT.

This clonotype was recorded many times. The rearrangement uses TRBV12-3 or TRBV12-4 and TRBJ1-1; D is uncertain. This CDR3 is 13 amino acids long. V was clipped by 0 bases and J by 3 bases, with 5 bases between them. The CDR3 DNA is TGTGCCAGCAGTTTAGCCGGATACACTGAAGCTTTCTTT. Protein product: CASSLAGYTEAFF.

A word on this clonotype: With a much larger clone just one base away, this may be a read error. The chain recombines TRBV30 with TRBJ2-1, with 7 bases that match TRBD1. Germline CDR1 GTSNPN, CDR2 SVGIG (reference sequence). V was pared by 4 bases and J by 4 bases, with 10 bases of the junction left unmatched. The CDR3 is 15 residues long. This CDR3 reads CAWTDQMDRYNEQFF. The CDR3 DNA reads as TGTGCCTGGACTGACCAGATGGACAGGTACAATGAGCAGTTCTTC.

This clonotype was recorded at least ten times. The gene calls are TRBV5-1 and TRBJ2-2; tentatively, D is TRBD2 (5 bases). The V gene lost 2 bases and the J gene lost 0 bases, with 14 bases spanning the gap. The CDR3 spans 17 residues. CDR1 and CDR2 (germline): SGHRS, YFSETQ. CDR3 sequence reads: CASSFGSSGANTGELFF. The CDR3 DNA reads as TGCGCCAGCAGCTTCGGTTCCTCCGGGGCGAACACCGGGGAGCTGTTTTTT.

This clonotype has a count of ten or more. The gene calls are TRBV5-1 and TRBJ2-2; D remains unclear. CDR3 length equals 13 residues. The V gene's germline CDR1 is SGHRS and CDR2 YFSETQ. V shed 0 bases and J shed 6 bases, with 6 bases lying between them. CDR3 residues: CASSLGASGELFF. CDR3 nucleotide sequence: TGCGCCAGCAGCTTGGGGGCTTCCGGGGAGCTGTTTTTT.

This clonotype was seen more than once but under ten times. The J gene is TRBJ2-1, the V gene TRBV19; D is tentatively TRBD1 or TRBD2 (6 bases each). Germline values: CDR1 LNHDA, CDR2 SQIVND (reference sequence). The CDR3 consists of 15 residues. V lost 2 bases, J lost 3 bases, and 11 bases lay in between. Here the CDR3 reads CASSITGGGYNEQFF. CDR3 nucleotide sequence: TGTGCCAGTAGTATAACCGGAGGGGGCTACAATGAGCAGTTCTTC.

This clonotype was observed at least ten times. V gene TRBV20-1 combines with J gene TRBJ2-3; D is ambiguous. Trimming shortened V by 6 bases and J by 0 bases, and 10 bases separated the two germline ends. The CDR3 totals 13 residues. Germline loops: CDR1 DFQATT, CDR2 SNEGSKA (reference sequence). The CDR3 region is CSARTYSTDTQYF. The CDR3 DNA reads as TGCAGTGCAAGAACCTATAGCACAGATACGCAGTATTTT.

V usage is TRBV10-3 and J usage is TRBJ1-1; weak D call: TRBD1 (5 bases). Trimming took 8 bases from V and 4 from J, leaving 17 bases between them. CDR1 ENHRY and CDR2 SYGVKD come from the germline V gene. CDR3 length: 14 residues. The CDR3 DNA sequence: TGTGCCATCCGGGCAGGGAGGGGCACCACTGAAGCTTTCTTT. It encodes CAIRAGRGTTEAFF.

This clonotype was picked up many times. The chain is built from TRBV28 and TRBJ2-1; TRBD2 matches at 7 bases. Germline-derived CDR1 and CDR2 are MDHEN and SYDVKM. V was pared by 6 bases and J by 6 bases, with 8 bases of the junction left unmatched. This CDR3 comprises 14 residues. This CDR3 reads CASSPRTSLNEQFF. The CDR3 DNA reads as TGTGCCAGCAGCCCGCGGACTAGTCTCAATGAGCAGTTCTTC.

This clonotype came up many times. This sequence joins TRBV20-1 and TRBJ2-3, with TRBD2 matching over 10 bases. V shed 3 bases, J shed 0 bases, and the junction held 6 bases outside the gene matches. Germline V gene sequence: CDR1 DFQATT, CDR2 SNEGSKA (reference sequence). The CDR3 extends over 16 amino acids. CDR3 loop: CSARGTSGASTDTQYF. CDR3 nucleotide sequence: TGCAGTGCTAGGGGAACTAGCGGGGCTAGCACAGATACGCAGTATTTT.

To note about this clonotype: A much larger clone differs from this one at a single base, so this may be a read error. The CDR3 loop is CSAVDSSHEQYF. Written as DNA, the CDR3 is TGCAGTGCCGTCGACAGCTCCCACGAGCAGTACTTC. The chain has TRBV20-1 and TRBJ2-7, with D possibly being TRBD1 (5 bases). The CDR3 length is 12 residues. Germline V gene lookup returns CDR1 DFQATT and CDR2 SNEGSKA (reference sequence).

This clonotype was counted at least ten times. The V gene is TRBV24-1, the J gene TRBJ1-1; weak D call: TRBD1 (6 bases). The V end was cut by 4 bases, the J end by 7 bases, with 12 bases between. Germline V CDR1 and CDR2: KGHDR, SFDVKD. The CDR3 has 13 residues. CDR3 loop: CATSDPDRFEAFF. CDR3 sequence (DNA): TGTGCCACCAGTGACCCAGACAGGTTTGAAGCTTTCTTT.

This clonotype was detected ten times or more. This chain links TRBV6-1 with TRBJ2-7; a weak D match, TRBD1 (6 bases). Germline CDR1 and CDR2: MNHNS and SASEGT. The CDR3 sequence is 15 residues long. Trimming left V 6 bases short and J 1 base short, with 16 bases between. The CDR3 spells CASRPGDWRSYEQYF. The CDR3 region has the DNA TGTGCCAGCAGGCCAGGGGATTGGAGGTCCTACGAGCAGTACTTC.

The rearrangement links TRBV6-5 to TRBJ2-2; 11 bases align to TRBD2. CDR3 length: 16 residues. V lost 2 bases and J lost 6; bases outside the gene matches: 5. The germline gives CDR1 MNHEY, CDR2 SVGAGI. The CDR3 region is CASSYSSGRASGELFF. The CDR3 region has the DNA TGTGCCAGCAGTTACAGTAGCGGGAGGGCCTCCGGGGAGCTGTTTTTT.

This clonotype was recorded at least ten times. The chain employs TRBV30 and TRBJ2-1; no clear D gene. V lost 2 bases to trimming and J lost 0 bases, with 5 bases between them. The CDR3 extends over 13 amino acids. The germline gives CDR1 GTSNPN, CDR2 SVGIG (reference sequence). CDR3 residues: CAWSLYSYNEQFF. The CDR3 nucleotides read TGTGCCTGGAGTTTGTACTCCTACAATGAGCAGTTCTTC.

The chain employs TRBV14 and TRBJ1-1; TRBD1 might be the D (5 bases). V lost 0 bases, J lost 10 bases, and 12 bases lay in between. The CDR3 sequence is 13 residues long. Germline V CDR1 and CDR2: SGHDN, FVKESK. The CDR3 is CASSQDRGVGAFF. The CDR3 region has the DNA TGTGCCAGCAGCCAAGATAGAGGGGTTGGAGCTTTCTTT.

This clonotype was found many times. The chain links TRBV28 to TRBJ1-5; possible D gene TRBD1, 5 bases. In germline, CDR1 is MDHEN, CDR2 SYDVKM. Trimming took off 2 bases at V and 6 bases at J, with 11 bases between the two ends. The CDR3 spans 14 residues. The CDR3 spells CASSLGRVAQPQHF. The CDR3 bases are TGTGCCAGCAGTTTAGGCAGGGTGGCTCAGCCCCAGCATTTT.

This clonotype was found many times. V is TRBV12-5 and J is TRBJ2-3; D is uncertain. The germline CDR1 and CDR2 sequences are LGHNT and FRNRAP. V was trimmed by 0 bases and J by 2 bases, leaving 12 bases between them. This CDR3 is built from 16 residues. The CDR3 reads CASGLVLAADTDTQYF. In nucleotides, the CDR3 is TGTGCTAGTGGTTTGGTACTGGCGGCAGACACAGATACGCAGTATTTT.

This clonotype occurred many times. The J gene is TRBJ2-7, the V gene TRBV6-1; weak D call: TRBD2 (5 bases). CDR3 size: 15 residues. V lost 7 bases and J 3 bases, leaving 19 bases between the germline ends. Per germline, CDR1 MNHNS and CDR2 SASEGT. The CDR3 sequence is CASTNRGVPLYEQYF. The CDR3 DNA sequence: TGTGCCAGCACCAACCGGGGTGTCCCCCTCTACGAGCAGTACTTC.

This chain uses TRBV7-9 with TRBJ2-4; D possibly matches TRBD1 or TRBD2 (7 bases each). The germline V and J ends were trimmed by 5 bases and 5 bases, with 28 bases remaining between them. In germline, CDR1 is SEHNR, CDR2 FQNEAQ (reference sequence). CDR3 length: 19 amino acids. The CDR3 spells CASSPLSGAGGRGQNIQYF. The DNA for the CDR3 is TGTGCCAGCAGCCCGCTTAGTGGGGCAGGGGGGAGGGGACAAAACATTCAGTACTTC.

This clonotype appeared a few times. The chain carries TRBV4-1 and TRBJ1-5; TRBD1 agrees at 7 bases. V was pared by 0 bases and J by 7 bases, with 12 bases of the junction left unmatched. Germline lookup yields CDR1 MGHRA and CDR2 YSYEKL. The CDR3 has 17 residues. CDR3 sequence: CASSQEGGRGYYQPQHF. In DNA form, the CDR3 reads TGCGCCAGCAGCCAAGAAGGCGGCAGGGGGTACTACCAGCCCCAGCATTTT.

This clonotype was found many times. The chain carries TRBV3-1 and TRBJ2-1; D may be TRBD2 (6 bases). Trimming took off 4 bases at V and 9 bases at J, with 16 bases between the two ends. The germline CDR1 and CDR2 sequences are LGHDT and YNNKEL (reference sequence). The CDR3 has 14 residues. CDR3 DNA sequence: TGTGCCAGCAGCCTAAAGTCCGGGGGTCTTGAGCAGTTCTTC. The encoded protein is CASSLKSGGLEQFF.